A selection of T cell receptor beta chains follows, all from one sample in a study of OX40 agonist ivuxolimab in advanced cancers. Clones were read by immunoSEQ multiplex PCR, and TCRdb kept only the in-frame ones, dropping some. The sample lists around 80,000 clones; approximately 86% were seen once. Source: CD4+ or CD8+ T cells sorted from blood, taken in a trial of the OX40 agonist ivuxolimab. These TCRs come from an adult with an advanced solid tumor such as melanoma, head and neck, liver or kidney cancer. CDR3s include the opening cysteine and the closing phenylalanine or tryptophan. D genes are given only for firm matches. Rows may omit the clone size; those that give it use once, few, many or a size class.

D	length	V	J	size	CDR3	DNA
TRBD1	13	TRBV7-3	TRBJ1-1	-	CASSSQGATEAFF	TGTGCCAGCAGCTCACAGGGGGCAACTGAAGCTTTCTTT
TRBD1	15	TRBV27	TRBJ2-5	-	CATHASGQVQETQYF	TGTGCCACCCATGCCTCGGGACAGGTTCAAGAGACCCAGTACTTC
TRBD1	13	TRBV7-8	TRBJ2-2	-	CAHRDRPTGELFF	TGTGCCCATAGGGACAGACCCACCGGGGAGCTGTTTTTT
TRBD1	15	TRBV18	TRBJ2-3	-	CASSRPGQGTDTQYF	TGTGCCAGCTCACGTCCGGGACAGGGAACAGATACGCAGTATTTT
TRBD2	14	TRBV13	TRBJ2-1	-	CASSNGRSYNEQFF	TGTGCCAGCAGCAACGGGAGGTCCTACAATGAGCAGTTCTTC
TRBD1	15	TRBV5-1	TRBJ1-1	many	CASSLSSRTGAEAFF	TGCGCCAGCAGCTTGTCGAGCCGAACAGGGGCTGAAGCTTTCTTT
-	14	TRBV19	TRBJ2-2	-	CASSMGQNTGELFF	TGTGCCAGTAGTATGGGACAGAACACCGGGGAGCTGTTTTTT
TRBD2	15	TRBV7-2	TRBJ2-5	-	CASSLTRGVQETQYF	TGTGCCAGCAGCTTAACGCGGGGGGTCCAAGAGACCCAGTACTTC
TRBD1	15	TRBV4-2	TRBJ2-3	-	CASSPRGQGTDTQYF	TGTGCCAGCAGCCCCCGGGGACAGGGAACAGATACGCAGTATTTT
-	12	TRBV10-3	TRBJ1-5	-	CAISPQVGPQHF	TGTGCCATCAGTCCACAGGTGGGGCCCCAGCATTTT
-	13	TRBV14	TRBJ1-6	few	CASSPQGWSPLHF	TGTGCCAGCAGCCCTCAGGGGTGGTCACCCCTCCACTTT
-	16	TRBV7-2	TRBJ2-1	-	CASSLSRGPGNNEQFF	TGTGCCAGCAGCTTATCTCGGGGGCCCGGGAACAATGAGCAGTTCTTC
-	15	TRBV5-1	TRBJ1-2	-	CASSTGSIRQYGYTF	TGCGCCAGCAGCACAGGGTCCATACGGCAATATGGCTACACCTTC
-	15	TRBV4-3	TRBJ1-4	-	CASSQDSLGSGKLFF	TGCGCCAGCAGCCAAGATTCATTGGGGTCTGGAAAACTGTTTTTT
-	12	TRBV5-1	TRBJ2-1	-	CASSLARNEQFF	TGCGCCAGCAGCTTGGCCCGCAATGAGCAGTTCTTC
-	14	TRBV5-6	TRBJ1-4	once	CASSARGRDEKLFF	TGTGCCAGCAGCGCCCGGGGGCGAGATGAAAAACTGTTTTTT
TRBD1	17	TRBV19	TRBJ2-3	-	CASSVTRQGAGGDTQYF	TGTGCCAGTAGTGTGACCAGACAGGGGGCCGGGGGAGATACGCAGTATTTT
-	16	TRBV13	TRBJ1-2	-	CASSPGEDWGSYGYTF	TGTGCCAGCAGCCCCGGGGAGGATTGGGGGAGCTATGGCTACACCTTC
TRBD1	20	TRBV5-1	TRBJ2-2	-	CASSFPSGGRTRLNTGELFF	TGCGCCAGCAGCTTCCCTTCAGGGGGTAGAACTAGACTGAACACCGGGGAGCTGTTTTTT
-	14	TRBV28	TRBJ1-5	-	CASSLGQNYQPQHF	TGTGCCAGCAGTTTGGGGCAGAACTATCAGCCCCAGCATTTT
-	16	TRBV27	TRBJ1-4	-	CASSHQGQSFNEKLFF	TGTGCCAGCAGCCACCAGGGCCAGAGTTTTAATGAAAAACTGTTTTTT
TRBD2	15	TRBV2	TRBJ2-1	-	CASSETSGGAYEQFF	TGTGCCAGCAGTGAGACTAGCGGGGGGGCCTATGAGCAGTTCTTC
TRBD1	15	TRBV6-6	TRBJ2-5	-	CASSIGQGLRETQYF	TGTGCCAGCAGTATTGGACAGGGTTTGAGGGAGACCCAGTACTTC
-	14	TRBV12-5	TRBJ1-1	-	CASGLPGRGGEAFF	TGTGCTAGTGGTTTGCCCGGAAGGGGGGGCGAAGCTTTCTTT
-	10	TRBV20-1	TRBJ1-5	-	CSAGDQPQHF	TGCAGTGCGGGGGATCAGCCCCAGCATTTT
-	15	TRBV19	TRBJ2-3	-	CASSVPSQGIDTQYF	TGTGCCAGTAGTGTTCCCTCCCAAGGGATCGATACGCAGTATTTT
-	14	TRBV9	TRBJ2-3	-	CASSGSLSTDTQYF	TGTGCCAGCAGCGGGTCCCTGAGCACAGATACGCAGTATTTT
TRBD2	16	TRBV7-6	TRBJ2-1	-	CASSLRAGSSYNEQFF	TGTGCCAGCAGCTTGCGAGCGGGGAGCTCCTACAATGAGCAGTTCTTC
-	14	TRBV11-2	TRBJ1-2	-	CASSSGTVHYGYTF	TGTGCCAGCAGCTCCGGGACGGTACACTATGGCTACACCTTC
-	16	TRBV5-8	TRBJ2-3	-	CASGYLTGRATDTQYF	TGTGCCAGCGGATACCTCACAGGGAGGGCCACAGATACGCAGTATTTT
TRBD1	14	TRBV28	TRBJ2-1	-	CASRTGGSYNEQFF	TGTGCCAGCCGAACAGGGGGCTCCTACAATGAGCAGTTCTTC
TRBD1	16	TRBV19	TRBJ1-2	-	CASSQGAIPLNYGYTF	TGTGCCAGTAGCCAGGGGGCGATCCCCTTGAACTATGGCTACACCTTC
-	15	TRBV2	TRBJ1-1	-	CASKLQASRVTEAFF	TGTGCCAGCAAGCTACAGGCTTCGCGGGTCACTGAAGCTTTCTTT
TRBD1	15	TRBV5-4	TRBJ1-2	-	CASSLGGTEAYGYTF	TGTGCCAGCAGCTTGGGAGGGACAGAAGCTTATGGCTACACCTTC
-	13	TRBV28	TRBJ1-1	-	CASRRGGVAEAFF	TGTGCCAGCAGGCGAGGAGGGGTTGCTGAAGCTTTCTTT
-	14	TRBV6-1	TRBJ1-5	few	CASNNMNSNQPQHF	TGTGCCAGCAACAACATGAATAGCAATCAGCCCCAGCATTTT
-	15	TRBV15	TRBJ1-1	-	CATSRDAAKNTEAFF	TGTGCCACCAGCAGAGATGCAGCTAAGAACACTGAAGCTTTCTTT
TRBD1	14	TRBV28	TRBJ2-7	-	CASSFSGQGYEQYF	TGTGCCAGCAGTTTTTCAGGACAGGGCTACGAGCAGTACTTC
-	18	TRBV28	TRBJ1-5	once	CASTEGIKGVGSNQPQHF	TGTGCCAGCACAGAGGGAATAAAGGGGGTAGGGAGCAATCAGCCCCAGCATTTT
-	12	TRBV12-5	TRBJ1-1	few	CASVTGRSEAFF	TGTGCTAGTGTCACAGGACGGTCTGAAGCTTTCTTT
-	13	TRBV7-9	TRBJ1-3	-	CASKLASGNTIYF	TGTGCCAGCAAGCTCGCCTCTGGAAACACCATATATTTT
TRBD1	16	TRBV2	TRBJ1-6	once	CASSPMAGQGNSPLHF	TGTGCCAGCAGCCCCATGGCGGGACAGGGGAATTCACCCCTCCACTTT
TRBD1	15	TRBV5-1	TRBJ2-7	-	CASSITGTGVDEQYF	TGCGCCAGCAGCATCACCGGGACAGGGGTCGACGAGCAGTACTTC
TRBD2	14	TRBV6-5	TRBJ2-1	-	CASSYWGGYNEQFF	TGTGCCAGCAGTTACTGGGGGGGTTACAATGAGCAGTTCTTC
TRBD1	16	TRBV9	TRBJ2-5	-	CASSVQGASDQETQYF	TGTGCCAGCAGCGTACAGGGGGCTTCGGACCAAGAGACCCAGTACTTC